The clone carrying this TCR beta chain was counted only a few times. No antigen is known for it. Every isolated RNA sample was fully reverse transcribed, so sequencing captured expressed TCRB transcripts. The method was immunoSEQ multiplex PCR; TCRdb's version includes in-frame clones alone and lacks a portion of them. Here the sample spans hundreds of thousands of clones, about 14% being singletons. Sorting produced populations that all topped 95% purity. The CDR3 has 12 residues. CDR1 and CDR2 from the germline V gene are SGHTA and FQGNSA. The germline V and J ends were trimmed by 2 bases and 10 bases, with 9 bases remaining between them. These data are taken from a study of beta chain features in type 1 diabetes. Overall study findings and caveats: VDJ junctions sequenced from type 1 diabetes patients showed fewer insertions and more deletions.

The TCR comes from a man in his thirties or forties in good health. The chain recombines TRBV7-2 with TRBJ2-1, with TRBD2 as a possible D gene (5 bases). The source material was naive CD4+ T cells from blood. This chain's CDR3 is CASSLSKREQFF. The CDR3 nucleotides are TGTGCCAGCAGCTTATCAAAGCGGGAGCAGTTCTTC.